These 21 T cell receptor beta chains share one sample of origin, sequenced in a study of blood T cell repertoires in COVID-19. TCRdb's copy holds only in-frame clones and misses some; the assay was immunoSEQ multiplex PCR. The table shows around 230,000 clones, with approximately 86% occurring only once. Sequenced input: PBMCs or T cells enriched from blood (not recorded which). The receptors stem from a woman aged 40 to 50 with acute COVID-19.

The CDR3: CASSQVSLAVKNIQYF. The CDR3 region has the DNA TGTGCCAGCAGCCAAGTTAGCCTAGCTGTCAAAAACATTCAGTACTTC. The chain joins TRBV4-2 to TRBJ2-4; maybe TRBD2 (5 bases). The CDR3 length is 16 residues. The V and J ends lost 1 base and 3 bases respectively, with 13 bases between them. Per germline, CDR1 LGHNA and CDR2 YNFKEQ.

The chain recombines TRBV3-1 (or the pseudogene TRBV3-2) with TRBJ2-5; 9 nucleotides align to TRBD2. Germline V gene lookup returns CDR1 LGHDT and CDR2 YNNKEL (reference sequence). V was pared by 4 bases and J by 1 base, with 1 base of the junction left unmatched. The CDR3 loop spans 14 amino acids. The CDR3 here is CASSLSGGQETQYF. CDR3 DNA: TGTGCCAGCAGCCTTAGCGGGGGCCAAGAGACCCAGTACTTC.

The V and J genes are TRBV2 and TRBJ2-7; D is possibly TRBD1 (6 bases). Germline V CDR1 and CDR2: SNHLY, FYNNEI. Trimming stripped 7 bases from V and 0 bases from J, with 13 bases between. The CDR3 length is 14 residues. The CDR3 DNA follows: TGTGCCAGCACTGCGGACAGATCCTCCTACGAGCAGTACTTC. Translated: CASTADRSSYEQYF.

This sequence joins TRBV6-4 and TRBJ2-2; possible D gene TRBD2, 6 bases. CDR3 length: 16 residues. Trimming stripped 4 bases from V and 1 base from J, with 13 bases between. Germline V gives CDR1 MRHNA, CDR2 SNTAGT. The CDR3 DNA follows: TGTGCCAGCAGTGTGGAGCGGACTAAGAACACCGGGGAGCTGTTTTTT. Translated, it gives CASSVERTKNTGELFF.

The chain has TRBV25-1 and TRBJ2-1; 7 bases are a match to TRBD2. CDR3 length: 18 amino acids. Losses at the gene ends were 10 bases for V and 8 bases for J; bases not matched to a gene: 26. Germline CDR1 reads MGHDK; CDR2 reads SYGVNS. The CDR3 DNA follows: TGTGCCACCGACCCCCCACCCGGGACTACGCTCCTGGCGGATGAGCAGTTCTTC. The encoded protein is CATDPPPGTTLLADEQFF.

This clone was found once. This chain links TRBV5-6 with TRBJ2-1, with TRBD2 identical over 13 bases. Germline-derived CDR1 and CDR2 are SGHDT and YYEEEE. CDR3 length: 17 amino acids. V was clipped by 6 bases and J by 6 bases; unmatched bases: 12. The CDR3 DNA reads TGTGCCAGCAATCCGAAACGACTAGCGGGAGGTTTCAATGAGCAGTTCTTC. The encoded protein is CASNPKRLAGGFNEQFF.

A note on this clone: Other nucleotide sequences in the sample specify the same CDR3. The J gene is TRBJ2-2, the V gene TRBV7-2; maybe TRBD2 (5 bases). Germline CDR1 SGHTA, CDR2 FQGNSA. Trimming removed 3 bases at V and 5 bases at J, with 7 bases between. The CDR3 contains 13 residues. DNA of the CDR3: TGTGCCAGCAGCTTTCGAGGGACCGGGGAGCTGTTTTTT. It is translated as CASSFRGTGELFF.

This clone was observed once. The chain is built from TRBV25-1 and TRBJ1-1, with D perhaps matching TRBD1 (6 bases). Trimming shortened V by 7 bases and J by 2 bases, and 11 bases separated the two germline ends. The CDR3 extends over 13 amino acids. Per the germline V gene, CDR1 is MGHDK and CDR2 is SYGVNS. This chain's CDR3 is CASTYGGNTEAFF. The DNA of the CDR3 is TGTGCCAGCACTTATGGGGGCAACACTGAAGCTTTCTTT. The variable domain in full, with the rest retrieved from reference TRBV25-1 and TRBJ1-1, is EADIYQTPRYLVIGTGKKITLECSQTMGHDKMYWYQQDPGMELHLIHYSYGVNSTEKGDLSSESTVSRIRTEHFPLTLESARPSHTSQYLCASTYGGNTEAFFGQGTRLTVV.

The rearrangement uses TRBV27 and TRBJ1-5; D is unresolved. Germline-derived CDR1 and CDR2 are MNHEY and SMNVEV (reference sequence). This CDR3 has 13 residues. The V gene lost 5 bases and the J gene lost 4 bases, with 9 bases spanning the gap. The CDR3 coding sequence is TGTGCCAGCAGTATGAAAACAAATCAGCCCCAGCATTTT. Translating gives CASSMKTNQPQHF.

The J gene is TRBJ1-2, the V gene TRBV27; TRBD1 is a possible D gene (6 bases). Looked up from germline, CDR1 is MNHEY and CDR2 is SMNVEV (reference sequence). The CDR3 consists of 16 residues. V was trimmed by 6 bases and J by 1 base, leaving 18 bases between them. CDR3 in amino acids: CASRFAGQPNNYGYTF. CDR3 DNA sequence: TGTGCCAGCAGGTTTGCAGGACAGCCTAATAACTATGGCTACACCTTC.

DNA for the CDR3: TGTGCCAGCAGCTCCCTCACGGGTGGCGGCTACACCTTC. This codes for CASSSLTGGGYTF. The rearrangement uses TRBV5-4 and TRBJ1-2; D unclear. CDR1 SGHNT and CDR2 YYREEE come from the germline V gene (reference sequence). The CDR3 sequence is 13 residues long. Trimming took 3 bases from V and 8 from J, leaving 14 bases between them.

V and J are TRBV3-1 (or the pseudogene TRBV3-2) and TRBJ1-5, with D possibly TRBD1 on 6 matching bases. The germline V and J ends were trimmed by 0 bases and 2 bases, with 11 bases remaining between them. CDR1 is LGHDT and CDR2 is YNNKEL in the germline V gene (reference sequence). This CDR3 spans 16 amino acids. CDR3 sequence (DNA): TGTGCCAGCAGCCAAGACGTGGCAGGGGGCAATCAGCCCCAGCATTTT. Its protein is CASSQDVAGGNQPQHF.

In this sample, this clone turned up a few times. V gene TRBV6-5 combines with J gene TRBJ1-2, with D maybe TRBD1 (6 bases). The CDR3 is 15 residues long. The V end was cut by 2 bases, the J end by 6 bases, with 16 bases between. CDR1 MNHEY and CDR2 SVGAGI come from the germline V gene. CDR3 coding DNA: TGTGCCAGCAGTTACAATAGCAGGGGACGCGATGGCTACACCTTC. Translated: CASSYNSRGRDGYTF.

This clone was counted once. CDR3 sequence reads: CASSRGGINEQFF. The CDR3 DNA reads TGCGCCAGCAGCCGAGGGGGAATCAATGAGCAGTTCTTC. V and J are TRBV4-1 and TRBJ2-1, with a tentative D call TRBD1 (6 bases). CDR1 MGHRA and CDR2 YSYEKL come from the germline V gene. The germline V and J ends were trimmed by 4 bases and 6 bases, with 10 bases remaining between them. The CDR3 consists of 13 residues.

V gene TRBV7-9 combines with J gene TRBJ1-2; D gene uncertain. This CDR3 comprises 15 residues. The germline V and J ends were trimmed by 5 bases and 4 bases, with 17 bases remaining between them. CDR1 and CDR2 (germline): SEHNR, FQNEAQ (reference sequence). As DNA, the CDR3 is TGTGCCAGCAGCCTGGCAGTTCCCGGAGGCTATGGCTACACCTTC. Amino acid sequence: CASSLAVPGGYGYTF.

This sequence joins TRBV6-5 and TRBJ1-1; D unclear. The V end was cut by 7 bases, the J end by 1 base, with 13 bases between. Germline CDR1 is MNHEY and CDR2 is SVGAGI. This CDR3 spans 14 amino acids. The chain's CDR3 is CASTPREGNTEAFF. In nucleotides, the CDR3 is TGTGCCAGCACCCCCAGAGAGGGGAACACTGAAGCTTTCTTT.

This chain uses TRBV11-2 with TRBJ2-2, with unresolved D. The CDR3 is 15 amino acids. The ends were cut back, 3 bases at V and 1 base at J, with 9 bases in the middle. CDR1 and CDR2 from the germline V gene are SGHAT and FQNNGV. The CDR3 DNA follows: TGTGCCAGCAGCTTTAATACGGGGAACACCGGGGAGCTGTTTTTT. Translating gives CASSFNTGNTGELFF.

The chain joins TRBV21-1 to TRBJ2-7; no DNA check was done on the table's D call, TRBD1. TRBV21-1 is shown as a pseudogene. CDR3 size: 13 residues. CDR3 residues: CASSKVSNYEQYF. DNA for the CDR3: TGTGCCAGCAGCAAAGTTTCCAACTACGAGCAGTACTTC.

The gene calls are TRBV6-1 and TRBJ2-7; D ambiguous. From germline, CDR1 is MNHNS and CDR2 SASEGT. The V gene lost 0 bases and the J gene lost 6 bases, with 12 bases spanning the gap. The CDR3 covers 14 residues. CDR3 coding DNA: TGTGCCAGCAGTGAAGCGCTGCTCTGGCTCGAGCAGTACTTC. Amino acids: CASSEALLWLEQYF.

The chain is built from TRBV7-9 and TRBJ1-5; D gene uncertain. Germline CDR1 and CDR2: SEHNR and FQNEAQ (reference sequence). The CDR3 has 13 amino acids. The germline V and J ends were trimmed by 3 bases and 2 bases, with 5 bases remaining between them. The CDR3 loop is CASSFEGNQPQHF. The CDR3 bases are TGTGCCAGCAGCTTTGAGGGCAATCAGCCCCAGCATTTT. The entire variable domain, with the rest obtained from reference TRBV7-9 and TRBJ1-5, is as follows: DTGVSQNPRHKITKRGQNVTFRCDPISEHNRLYWYRQTLGQGPEFLTYFQNEAQLEKSRLLSDRFSAERPKGSFSTLEIQRTEQGDSAMYLCASSFEGNQPQHFGDGTRLSIL.

This rearrangement joins TRBV6-4 to TRBJ1-2; 11 bases are shared with TRBD1. With V trimmed by 2 bases and J by 10 bases, 6 bases remained unmatched. Germline CDR1 MRHNA, CDR2 SNTAGT. The CDR3 has 14 residues. CDR3 in amino acids: CASSDSGDRGTYTF. The CDR3 nucleotides are TGTGCCAGCAGTGACAGTGGGGACAGGGGGACCTACACCTTC.